This is a list of T cell receptor beta chains from one sample in a study of T cell changes during pregnancy in multiple sclerosis. Clones were sequenced by immunoSEQ multiplex PCR, and TCRdb holds only the in-frame ones, with some missing. The sample includes more than 45,000 clones, around nine tenths seen only once; the top ten take 0.27%. Material: CD4+ T cells from peripheral blood mononuclear cells, obtained in the second trimester of pregnancy. These receptors originate from a female donor with multiple sclerosis, enrolled in a pregnancy study. Each CDR3 is given with its conserved first and last residue. D genes are given only for firm matches. Size is omitted from some rows. Given values are once, few, many or a class for expanded clones.

CDR3aa | CDR3nt | d_gene | j_gene | abundance | v_gene
CASSLAHPNSPLHF | TGTGCCAGCAGCTTAGCACATCCGAATTCACCCCTCCACTTT | NA | TRBJ1-6 | NA | TRBV7-9
CASGLHGTLGNTIYF | TGTGCTAGTGGTTTGCACGGGACACTAGGAAACACCATATATTTT | NA | TRBJ1-3 | NA | TRBV12-5
CASIPPDIYNSPLHF | TGTGCCAGCATTCCCCCAGACATTTATAATTCACCCCTCCACTTT | NA | TRBJ1-6 | NA | TRBV7-9
CASSESRVDSPLHF | TGTGCCAGCAGTGAATCTCGGGTGGATTCACCCCTCCACTTT | NA | TRBJ1-6 | NA | TRBV6-1
CASQNSGGPQETQYF | TGTGCCAGCCAGAATAGCGGGGGACCCCAAGAGACCCAGTACTTC | TRBD2 | TRBJ2-5 | NA | TRBV18
CASSPGGGIQETQYF | TGTGCCAGCTCACCAGGGGGCGGAATCCAAGAGACCCAGTACTTC | NA | TRBJ2-5 | NA | TRBV18
CASSLKEGGFTGELFF | TGTGCCAGCAGCTTAAAGGAGGGAGGGTTCACCGGGGAGCTGTTTTTT | TRBD2 | TRBJ2-2 | NA | TRBV7-3
CASSGPGLAGIDTQYF | TGCGCCAGCAGTGGGCCGGGACTAGCGGGGATAGATACGCAGTATTTT | TRBD2 | TRBJ2-3 | NA | TRBV5-1
CASSLVSGNSEKLFF | TGTGCCAGCTCACTGGTCTCCGGGAATAGTGAAAAACTGTTTTTT | NA | TRBJ1-4 | NA | TRBV18
CAWSRRPQGNQPQHF | TGTGCCTGGAGTCGTCGCCCTCAGGGTAATCAGCCCCAGCATTTT | NA | TRBJ1-5 | NA | TRBV30
CPLLGARDDGYTF | TGTCCACTCCTGGGGGCCAGGGATGATGGCTACACCTTC | NA | TRBJ1-2 | NA | TRBV6-6
CASSLGGAGVTYEQYF | TGTGCCAGCAGCTTAGGAGGGGCAGGGGTTACCTACGAGCAGTACTTC | NA | TRBJ2-7 | NA | TRBV11-2
CASSTTTGWQETQYF | TGTGCCAGTAGTACAACGACAGGGTGGCAAGAGACCCAGTACTTC | TRBD1 | TRBJ2-5 | NA | TRBV19
CASSLDVGGPKVGELFF | TGTGCCAGCAGCTTAGATGTCGGGGGGCCAAAGGTCGGGGAGCTGTTTTTT | NA | TRBJ2-2 | once | TRBV11-2
CASSLDRPGGNTIYF | TGCGCCAGCAGCTTGGACAGGCCAGGAGGAAACACCATATATTTT | NA | TRBJ1-3 | NA | TRBV5-1
CASSSGQVTDTQYF | TGTGCCAGCAGCTCCGGACAGGTTACAGATACGCAGTATTTT | TRBD1 | TRBJ2-3 | once | TRBV7-3
CATSRDRTNTGELFF | TGTGCCACCAGCAGGGACAGGACGAACACCGGGGAGCTGTTTTTT | TRBD1 | TRBJ2-2 | NA | TRBV15
CASSKVTGDNTGELFF | TGTGCCAGCAGCAAAGTTACAGGTGATAACACCGGGGAGCTGTTTTTT | NA | TRBJ2-2 | NA | TRBV21-1
CASSQDGTGAPNTEAFF | TGCGCCAGCAGCCAAGACGGAACAGGAGCCCCCAACACTGAAGCTTTCTTT | NA | TRBJ1-1 | NA | TRBV4-1
CASSPSGGRTYEQYF | TGCGCCAGCAGTCCGAGCGGGGGGCGCACCTACGAGCAGTACTTC | TRBD2 | TRBJ2-7 | NA | TRBV4-1
CASSVGGVATEAFF | TGCGCCAGCAGCGTAGGGGGAGTGGCCACTGAAGCTTTCTTT | NA | TRBJ1-1 | NA | TRBV5-1
CASSLARGDRHGYTF | TGTGCCAGCAGCTTGGCCCGTGGGGACAGGCATGGCTACACCTTC | TRBD1 | TRBJ1-2 | NA | TRBV5-4
CSGGTRDYEQYF | TGCAGCGGGGGAACTAGGGACTACGAGCAGTACTTC | NA | TRBJ2-7 | once | TRBV29-1
CASSPTGYGEAFF | TGTGCCAGCAGCCCGACAGGGTATGGTGAAGCTTTCTTT | TRBD1 | TRBJ1-1 | NA | TRBV7-8
CASSLGGGEKLFF | TGTGCCAGCAGCTTGGGGGGGGGTGAAAAACTGTTTTTT | NA | TRBJ1-4 | NA | TRBV7-6
CASSRRDSDNEQFF | TGTGCCAGCAGCAGGAGAGACAGCGACAATGAGCAGTTCTTC | NA | TRBJ2-1 | NA | TRBV5-6